The T cell receptor beta chain under discussion was sequenced for a study of T cell changes during pregnancy in multiple sclerosis. Generated by immunoSEQ multiplex PCR, the TCRdb table keeps only in-frame clones and is missing some. The sample carries around 70,000 clones, 91% recorded once. This CDR3 comprises 15 residues. V lost 6 bases and J lost 5; bases outside the gene matches: 12. Germline CDR1 reads SGDLS; CDR2 reads YYNGEE. The sample consisted of peripheral blood, taken in the second trimester of pregnancy. This receptor was identified in a female donor with multiple sclerosis, enrolled in a pregnancy study. The chain combines TRBV9 with TRBJ1-2, with 8 bases fitting TRBD1. In DNA, the CDR3 is TGTGCCAGCACCCTCCCGTGGGACAGGCGATATGGCTACACCTTC. Its translation: CASTLPWDRRYGYTF.